One and the same sample provided the 6 T cell receptor beta chains below, sequenced in a study of blood T cell repertoires in COVID-19 (TCRdb year 2020). Library preparation was by the immunoSEQ multiplex PCR assay. This is the immuneACCESS table as TCRdb keeps it, with only in-frame sequences that have V and J called. A part of the clones is gone; compared with another copy, unresolved V genes explain less than half, and the rest is unexplained. The table for this sample lists about 180,000 clones; 89% of them were counted only once. The ten largest make up approximately 2.3% of the sample. The sample consisted of PBMCs or T cells enriched from blood (not recorded which). The source is a woman aged 40 to 50 with acute COVID-19.

V and J are TRBV28 and TRBJ2-7; D unresolved. Germline CDR1 MDHEN, CDR2 SYDVKM. V lost 5 bases and J 5 bases, leaving 10 bases between the germline ends. The CDR3 contains 12 residues. This chain's CDR3 is CASSTYLNEQYF. The CDR3 DNA is TGTGCCAGCAGTACTTACCTTAACGAGCAGTACTTC.

V gene TRBV19 combines with J gene TRBJ2-7; TRBD1 matches at 10 bases. After removal of 6 bases from V and 5 bases from J, the junction contained 10 bases not matched to a gene. This CDR3 is built from 15 residues. The germline V gene encodes CDR1 LNHDA and CDR2 SQIVND (reference sequence). The CDR3 loop reads CASRGTGTGDHEQYF. CDR3 in DNA: TGTGCCAGTAGGGGTACCGGGACAGGGGACCACGAGCAGTACTTC.

This chain joins TRBV9 and TRBJ2-5; D possibly corresponds to TRBD1 (6 bases). V was shortened by 4 bases and J by 4 bases, with 14 bases between the two germline ends. The V gene's germline CDR1 is SGDLS and CDR2 YYNGEE. The CDR3 extends over 14 amino acids. The CDR3 spells CASSYRASGETQYF. For the CDR3, the DNA is TGTGCCAGCAGCTACAGGGCAAGTGGAGAGACCCAGTACTTC.

This chain uses TRBV7-9 with TRBJ1-4, with D possibly matching TRBD1 (5 bases). Germline V gene data show CDR1 as SEHNR and CDR2 as FQNEAQ (reference sequence). The CDR3 contains 16 residues. The V gene lost 1 base and the J gene lost 7 bases, with 16 bases spanning the gap. CDR3 DNA: TGTGCCAGCAGCTTAGGAGCAGCCAGGGTCGGTGAAAAACTGTTTTTT. It translates to CASSLGAARVGEKLFF.

The J gene is TRBJ2-5, the V gene TRBV7-6; 9 bases match TRBD1. V was pared by 1 base and J by 5 bases, with 8 bases of the junction left unmatched. The germline V gene encodes CDR1 SGHVS and CDR2 FNYEAQ. The CDR3 contains 16 residues. CDR3 protein: CASSLVVGQGHETQYF. In nucleotides, the CDR3 is TGTGCCAGCAGCTTAGTGGTGGGACAGGGTCATGAGACCCAGTACTTC. Supplemented by reference TRBV7-6 and TRBJ2-5, the full variable domain reads GAGVSQSPRYKVTKRGQDVALRCDPISGHVSLYWYRQALGQGPEFLTYFNYEAQQDKSGLPNDRFSAERPEGSISTLTIQRTEQRDSAMYRCASSLVVGQGHETQYFGPGTRLLVL.

This clone was seen a few times. This chain links TRBV28 with TRBJ2-7; TRBD2 aligns across 10 bases. V shed 5 bases and J 0 bases; nucleotides not matched to a gene: 4. The CDR3 extends over 15 amino acids. Germline loops: CDR1 MDHEN, CDR2 SYDVKM. The CDR3 DNA is TGTGCCAGCAGTAGAGCGGGGGGGAGCTCCTACGAGCAGTACTTC. Translation: CASSRAGGSSYEQYF.